Following are 28 T cell receptor beta chains from one sample sequenced in a study of PD-L1 blockade in urothelial cancer. The method was immunoSEQ multiplex PCR; TCRdb's version includes in-frame clones alone and lacks a portion of them. The table includes 57,000 or so clones, over 75% detected once. The sequenced sample was PBMCs, obtained around atezolizumab (anti-PD-L1) treatment. Receptors were obtained from a man between 65 and 85 years old with urothelial cancer.

CDR3 sequence (DNA): TGTGCCAGCAGAACAGGGGGCATGGGCAATCAGCCCCAGCATTTT. Its translation is CASRTGGMGNQPQHF. The V call is TRBV6-5, the J call TRBJ1-5, with 9 positions matching TRBD1. With V trimmed by 6 bases and J by 2 bases, 5 bases remained unmatched. The CDR3 length is 15 residues. Germline CDR1 and CDR2: MNHEY and SVGAGI.

CDR3 in amino acids: CASRGTSGATDTQYF. CDR3 DNA: TGTGCCAGTAGGGGGACTAGCGGGGCGACAGATACGCAGTATTTT. This chain uses TRBV19 with TRBJ2-3, with TRBD2 identical over 13 bases. Germline CDR1 LNHDA, CDR2 SQIVND (reference sequence). The CDR3 totals 15 residues. V lost 6 bases, J lost 3 bases, and 3 bases stayed unmatched. Supplemented by reference TRBV19 and TRBJ2-3, the full variable domain reads DGGITQSPKYLFRKEGQNVTLSCEQNLNHDAMYWYRQDPGQGLRLIYYSQIVNDFQKGDIAEGYSVSREKKESFPLTVTSAQKNPTAFYLCASRGTSGATDTQYFGPGTRLTVL.

The chain has TRBV5-1 and TRBJ2-3, with D perhaps matching TRBD1 (5 bases). Germline lookup yields CDR1 SGHRS and CDR2 YFSETQ. V was pared by 4 bases and J by 4 bases, with 13 bases between. This CDR3 region has 14 residues. Written as DNA, the CDR3 is TGCGCCAGCAGCCTAACCTCCAGGGCAGATACGCAGTATTTT. As protein: CASSLTSRADTQYF.

The CDR3 region has the DNA TGTGCCAGCAGCTTCCAGGGAGGGGATACGCAGTATTTT. Its translation is CASSFQGGDTQYF. This sequence joins TRBV7-9 and TRBJ2-3; the match to TRBD2 covers 7 bases. Looked up from germline, CDR1 is SEHNR and CDR2 is FQNEAQ (reference sequence). J gave up 6 bases and V 3 bases, and 3 bases lay outside the gene matches. The CDR3 is 13 amino acids.

This clone was observed a few times. V usage is TRBV7-9 and J usage is TRBJ2-7, with 8 bases lining up with TRBD2. Per the germline V gene, CDR1 is SEHNR and CDR2 is FQNEAQ (reference sequence). The CDR3 length is 15 residues. With V trimmed by 5 bases and J by 7 bases, 13 bases remained unmatched. CDR3 nucleotide sequence: TGTGCCAGCAGCGCCCTCCCGCGGGGGGCGGGGGAGCAGTACTTC. Its protein is CASSALPRGAGEQYF.

The chain has TRBV4-2 and TRBJ2-1, with 12 bases lining up with TRBD2. The CDR3 runs to 15 residues. Trimming removed 7 bases from V and 7 bases from J; junction bases left unmatched: 8. CDR1 is LGHNA and CDR2 is YNFKEQ in the germline V gene. CDR3 loop: CASTLAGGRDNEQFF. CDR3 sequence (DNA): TGTGCCAGCACCCTAGCGGGAGGGAGAGATAATGAGCAGTTCTTC.

This chain links TRBV30 with TRBJ1-2; 9 bases line up with TRBD1. Germline assignment: CDR1 GTSNPN and CDR2 SVGIG (reference sequence). The J segment lost 10 bases and the V segment lost 3 bases, leaving 18 bases of the junction unmatched. The CDR3 loop spans 16 amino acids. The CDR3 DNA follows: TGTGCCTGGAGGCCGGACAGGGGCCTCCCTTCAGGGGACTACACCTTC. This gives the protein CAWRPDRGLPSGDYTF.

The rearrangement links TRBV29-1 to TRBJ1-1, with 10 positions matching TRBD1. The V gene's germline CDR1 is SQVTM and CDR2 ANQGSEA. This CDR3 has 13 residues. The V segment lost 8 bases and the J segment 6 bases; nucleotides outside the gene matches: 9. CDR3 bases: TGCAGCTTATTGGGACAGGGGTATTCTGAAGCTTTCTTT. This translates into CSLLGQGYSEAFF.

V usage is TRBV6-5 and J usage is TRBJ2-7; possibly TRBD2 for D (5 bases). Germline V CDR1 and CDR2: MNHEY, SVGAGI. Trimming removed 7 bases at V and 2 bases at J, with 15 bases between. The CDR3 is made up of 14 amino acids. DNA of the CDR3: TGTGCCAGCATCAAGACTATCCCCCCCTACGAGCAGTACTTC. This encodes CASIKTIPPYEQYF.

This clone was recorded only once. J is TRBJ2-5 and V is TRBV14; weak D call: TRBD1 (6 bases). In germline, CDR1 is SGHDN, CDR2 FVKESK. The CDR3 contains 17 residues. The V end lost 0 bases, the J end lost 4 bases, and 18 bases lay between the germline ends. CDR3 in DNA: TGTGCCAGCAGCCAAGATCTCGGGGTCAGGGGCGGAGAGACCCAGTACTTC. It yields the protein CASSQDLGVRGGETQYF.

J is TRBJ2-7 and V is TRBV6-6; 14 bases match TRBD2. Germline V gene sequence: CDR1 MNHNY, CDR2 SVGAGI (reference sequence). Trimming removed 4 bases from V and 3 bases from J; junction bases left unmatched: 2. The CDR3 covers 15 residues. The CDR3, as DNA: TGTGCCAGCAGTTTAGGGACTAGCGGGAGCTACGAGCAGTACTTC. Translation: CASSLGTSGSYEQYF.

The CDR3 bases are TGTGCCAGCAGTACAGGGTTCCCCGGGGAGCTGTTTTTT. It is translated as CASSTGFPGELFF. The chain joins TRBV21-1 to TRBJ2-2; the table gives TRBD1 as D, unverified against the DNA. TRBV21-1 counts as a pseudogene. This CDR3 region has 13 residues.

This chain links TRBV29-1 with TRBJ2-1; TRBD2 aligns across 9 bases. The ends lost 1 base at V and 0 bases at J; junction bases unmatched: 1. The CDR3 has 15 residues. Germline CDR1 reads SQVTM; CDR2 reads ANQGSEA. The CDR3 coding sequence is TGCAGCGTTGAAGGTAGCGGGGGCTCCTACAATGAGCAGTTCTTC. This codes for CSVEGSGGSYNEQFF.

The chain carries TRBV9 and TRBJ2-2, with D perhaps TRBD2 (6 bases). The CDR3 is made up of 16 amino acids. Germline V gene data show CDR1 as SGDLS and CDR2 as YYNGEE. V lost 1 base to trimming and J lost 4 bases, with 14 bases between them. CDR3 DNA: TGTGCCAGCAGCGTAATGGTGGGAGCGGGCACCGGGGAGCTGTTTTTT. Amino acids: CASSVMVGAGTGELFF.

The chain is built from TRBV7-3 and TRBJ2-7, with TRBD2 matching over 15 bases. V gave up 1 base and J gave up 7 bases; unmatched junction bases: 8. This CDR3 contains 17 residues. Per the germline V gene, CDR1 is SGHTA and CDR2 is FQGTGA. CDR3 sequence reads: CASSLNPEGLAGGEQYF. CDR3 coding DNA: TGTGCCAGCAGCTTAAATCCCGAAGGACTAGCGGGAGGGGAGCAGTACTTC. Combining the CDR3 with reference TRBV7-3 and TRBJ2-7 gives the whole variable domain GAGVSQTPSNKVTEKGKYVELRCDPISGHTALYWYRQSLGQGPEFLIYFQGTGAADDSGLPNDRFFAVRPEGSVSTLKIQRTERGDSAVYLCASSLNPEGLAGGEQYFGPGTRLTVT.

The chain uses TRBV19 and TRBJ2-3; a possible D gene is TRBD2 (7 bases). There are 15 residues in the CDR3. V lost 5 bases, J lost 1 base, and 13 bases lay in between. Germline V gene sequence: CDR1 LNHDA, CDR2 SQIVND (reference sequence). The CDR3 DNA is TGTGCCAGTAGTTGGGGGGGCTCCCGCACAGATACGCAGTATTTT. It yields the protein CASSWGGSRTDTQYF.

The rearrangement links TRBV7-2 to TRBJ2-7, with 8 bases fitting TRBD2. Germline values: CDR1 SGHTA, CDR2 FQGNSA. The CDR3 sequence is 16 residues long. V was pared by 4 bases and J by 2 bases, with 10 bases of the junction left unmatched. The CDR3: CASSSRTSTQTYEQYF. The CDR3 nucleotides read TGTGCCAGCAGCTCCAGGACTAGCACGCAAACCTACGAGCAGTACTTC.

In DNA form, the CDR3 reads TGTGCCAGCAGCTTGGGTAGCGGAACCTACAATGAGCAGTTCTTC. Its translation: CASSLGSGTYNEQFF. This chain joins TRBV5-4 and TRBJ2-1; a weak D match, TRBD2 (6 bases). V dropped 0 bases and J dropped 2 bases, with 9 bases sitting between them. Germline assignment: CDR1 SGHNT and CDR2 YYREEE (reference sequence). This CDR3 region has 15 residues.

The J gene is TRBJ1-1, the V gene TRBV14; the D gene is possibly TRBD1 (6 bases). The germline V gene encodes CDR1 SGHDN and CDR2 FVKESK. The CDR3 runs to 14 residues. V dropped 3 bases and J dropped 6 bases, with 14 bases sitting between them. This CDR3 reads CASSHLPPGAEAFF. DNA of the CDR3: TGTGCCAGCAGCCATCTCCCCCCAGGGGCTGAAGCTTTCTTT.

CDR3 residues: CASSRGGDYQPQHF. The CDR3 DNA sequence: TGTGCCAGCAGTCGGGGGGGTGATTATCAGCCCCAGCATTTT. V gene TRBV7-2 combines with J gene TRBJ1-5; a weak D match, TRBD1 (5 bases). This CDR3 has 14 amino acids. The germline CDR1 and CDR2 sequences are SGHTA and FQGNSA. Trimming left V 6 bases short and J 5 bases short, with 14 bases between.

This clone has a handful of counts. The chain recombines TRBV19 with TRBJ1-2; 7 nucleotides match TRBD1. Trimming took 5 bases from V and 8 from J; bases not matched to a gene: 11. Per germline, CDR1 LNHDA and CDR2 SQIVND (reference sequence). The CDR3 is 14 amino acids. The CDR3 sequence: CASSSTGSISGYTF. The CDR3 coding sequence is TGTGCCAGTAGTTCGACAGGGAGTATAAGCGGCTACACCTTC.

The J gene is TRBJ2-1, the V gene TRBV9, with TRBD2 as a possible D gene (5 bases). Germline CDR1 SGDLS, CDR2 YYNGEE. The germline V and J ends were trimmed by 0 bases and 5 bases, with 12 bases remaining between them. This CDR3 contains 15 residues. In nucleotides, the CDR3 is TGTGCCAGCAGCGTAGGGAGTCGGGAAGACAATGAGCAGTTCTTC. The encoded protein is CASSVGSREDNEQFF.

This clone was seen a single time. J is TRBJ2-2 and V is TRBV11-2; 7 bases are shared with TRBD1. Germline-derived CDR1 and CDR2 are SGHAT and FQNNGV. Trimming at V came to 3 bases and at J to 6 bases, leaving 4 bases not matched to a gene. This CDR3 contains 14 residues. The CDR3 region has the DNA TGTGCCAGCAGCTTCGACAGGGTGGCCGGGGAGCTGTTTTTT. It codes for CASSFDRVAGELFF.

V is TRBV5-5 and J is TRBJ2-7, with 8 bases matching TRBD1. There are 16 residues in the CDR3. The germline CDR1 and CDR2 sequences are SGHKS and YYEKEE (reference sequence). The trim removed 2 bases at V and 3 bases at J, leaving 10 bases unmatched. This CDR3 reads CASSFSASGGVYEQYF. For the CDR3, the DNA is TGTGCCAGCAGCTTTTCGGCCTCAGGGGGCGTCTACGAGCAGTACTTC. Full variable domain (remainder filled in from reference TRBV5-5 and TRBJ2-7): DAGVTQSPTHLIKTRGQQVTLRCSPISGHKSVSWYQQVLGQGPQFIFQYYEKEERGRGNFPDRFSARQFPNYSSELNVNALLLGDSALYLCASSFSASGGVYEQYFGPGTRLTVT.

The chain carries TRBV4-1 and TRBJ2-5, with a possible D match to TRBD1 (6 bases). The CDR3 runs to 16 residues. V lost 1 base and J 1 base, leaving 13 bases between the germline ends. Germline V gene lookup returns CDR1 MGHRA and CDR2 YSYEKL. The CDR3 spells CASSQGRTASQETQYF. In DNA, the CDR3 is TGCGCCAGCAGCCAAGGGAGGACAGCCTCCCAAGAGACCCAGTACTTC.

The V and J genes are TRBV6-6 and TRBJ1-5; no reliable D call. This CDR3 contains 14 residues. V was pared by 6 bases and J by 0 bases, with 9 bases between. Germline-derived CDR1 and CDR2 are MNHNY and SVGAGI (reference sequence). Here the CDR3 DNA reads TGTGCCAGCAGCGCAGTGAATAGCAATCAGCCCCAGCATTTT. It is translated as CASSAVNSNQPQHF.

The rearrangement links TRBV6-1 to TRBJ2-6; D is possibly TRBD2 (5 bases). CDR3 length: 15 amino acids. Trimming pared 7 bases from V and 3 bases from J, leaving 13 bases between. Looked up from germline, CDR1 is MNHNS and CDR2 is SASEGT. The CDR3 here is CASTDPAGGANVLTF. The CDR3 DNA reads TGTGCCAGCACCGATCCTGCGGGTGGGGCCAACGTCCTGACTTTC.

This clone was observed a single time. V gene TRBV10-2 combines with J gene TRBJ2-7; D gene unclear. Germline CDR1 is WSHSY and CDR2 is SAAADI. The CDR3 consists of 12 residues. Trimming pared 7 bases from V and 3 bases from J, leaving 10 bases between. DNA for the CDR3: TGCGCCAGCACGACAACAAACTACGAGCAGTACTTC. Encoded protein: CASTTTNYEQYF.